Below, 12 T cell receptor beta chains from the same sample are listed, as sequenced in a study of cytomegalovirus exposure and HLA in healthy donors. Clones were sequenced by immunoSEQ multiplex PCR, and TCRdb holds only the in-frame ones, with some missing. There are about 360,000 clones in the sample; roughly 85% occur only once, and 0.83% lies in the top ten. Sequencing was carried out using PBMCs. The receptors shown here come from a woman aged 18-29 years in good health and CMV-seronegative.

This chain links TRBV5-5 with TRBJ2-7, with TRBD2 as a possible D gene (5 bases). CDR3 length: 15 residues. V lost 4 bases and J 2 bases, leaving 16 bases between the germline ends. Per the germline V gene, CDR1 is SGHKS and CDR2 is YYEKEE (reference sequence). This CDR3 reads CASSRGLLEAYEQYF. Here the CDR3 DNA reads TGTGCCAGCAGCCGAGGACTGCTGGAGGCCTACGAGCAGTACTTC. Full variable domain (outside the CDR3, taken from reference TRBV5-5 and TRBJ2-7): DAGVTQSPTHLIKTRGQQVTLRCSPISGHKSVSWYQQVLGQGPQFIFQYYEKEERGRGNFPDRFSARQFPNYSSELNVNALLLGDSALYLCASSRGLLEAYEQYFGPGTRLTVT.

CDR3 coding DNA: TGTGCCACCAGCAGAGCTACAGGGCCTATACCCTACGAGCAGTACTTC. It specifies CATSRATGPIPYEQYF. The gene calls are TRBV15 and TRBJ2-7; TRBD1 is a possible D gene (6 bases). V lost 1 base, J lost 2 bases, and 15 bases lay in between. CDR3 length equals 16 residues. Germline V CDR1 and CDR2: LNHNV, YYDKDF (reference sequence).

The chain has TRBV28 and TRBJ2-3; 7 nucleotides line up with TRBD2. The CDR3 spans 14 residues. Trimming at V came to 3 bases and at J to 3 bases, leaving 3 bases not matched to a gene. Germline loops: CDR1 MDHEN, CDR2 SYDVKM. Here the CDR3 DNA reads TGTGCCAGCAGTTTGGGGGGGATGACAGATACGCAGTATTTT. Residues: CASSLGGMTDTQYF.

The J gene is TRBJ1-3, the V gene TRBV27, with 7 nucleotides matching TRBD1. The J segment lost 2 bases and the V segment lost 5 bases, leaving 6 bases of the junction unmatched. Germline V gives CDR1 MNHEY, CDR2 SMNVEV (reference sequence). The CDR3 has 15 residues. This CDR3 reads CASSLGTAAGNTIYF. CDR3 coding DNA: TGTGCCAGCAGTCTTGGGACAGCCGCTGGAAACACCATATATTTT.

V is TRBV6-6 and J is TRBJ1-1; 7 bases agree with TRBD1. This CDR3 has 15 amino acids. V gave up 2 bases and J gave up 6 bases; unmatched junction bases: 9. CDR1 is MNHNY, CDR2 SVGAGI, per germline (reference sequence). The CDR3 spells CASSYGTTGAAEAFF. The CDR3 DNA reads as TGTGCCAGCAGTTACGGCACTACAGGGGCGGCTGAAGCTTTCTTT.

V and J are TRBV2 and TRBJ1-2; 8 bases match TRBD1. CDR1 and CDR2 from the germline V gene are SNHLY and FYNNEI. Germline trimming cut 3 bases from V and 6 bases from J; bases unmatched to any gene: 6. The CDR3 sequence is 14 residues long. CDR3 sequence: CASSDGQGRNGYTF. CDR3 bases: TGTGCCAGCAGTGATGGACAGGGACGGAATGGCTACACCTTC.

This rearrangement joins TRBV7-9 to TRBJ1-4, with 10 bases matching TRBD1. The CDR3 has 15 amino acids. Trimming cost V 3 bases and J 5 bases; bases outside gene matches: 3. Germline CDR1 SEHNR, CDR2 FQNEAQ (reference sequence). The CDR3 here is CASSFPGQGNEKLFF. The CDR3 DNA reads TGTGCCAGCAGCTTTCCGGGACAGGGGAATGAAAAACTGTTTTTT.

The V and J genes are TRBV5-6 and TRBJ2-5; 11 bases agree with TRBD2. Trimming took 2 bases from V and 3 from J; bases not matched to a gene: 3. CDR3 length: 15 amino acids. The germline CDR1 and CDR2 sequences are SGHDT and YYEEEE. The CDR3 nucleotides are TGTGCCAGCAGCTTTCCTAGCGGGGGGAAAGAGACCCAGTACTTC. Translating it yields CASSFPSGGKETQYF.

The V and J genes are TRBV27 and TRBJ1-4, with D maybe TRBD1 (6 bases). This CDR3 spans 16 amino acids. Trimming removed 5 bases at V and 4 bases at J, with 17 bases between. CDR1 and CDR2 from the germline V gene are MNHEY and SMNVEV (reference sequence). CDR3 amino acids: CASSPNPGVGNEKLFF. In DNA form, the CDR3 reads TGTGCCAGCAGTCCGAACCCAGGGGTCGGTAATGAAAAACTGTTTTTT.

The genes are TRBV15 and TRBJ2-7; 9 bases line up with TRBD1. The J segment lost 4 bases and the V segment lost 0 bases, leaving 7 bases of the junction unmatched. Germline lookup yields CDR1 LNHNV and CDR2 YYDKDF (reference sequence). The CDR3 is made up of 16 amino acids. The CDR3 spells CATSRDVDRGRYEQYF. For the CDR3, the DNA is TGTGCCACCAGCAGAGATGTGGACAGGGGTCGGTACGAGCAGTACTTC.

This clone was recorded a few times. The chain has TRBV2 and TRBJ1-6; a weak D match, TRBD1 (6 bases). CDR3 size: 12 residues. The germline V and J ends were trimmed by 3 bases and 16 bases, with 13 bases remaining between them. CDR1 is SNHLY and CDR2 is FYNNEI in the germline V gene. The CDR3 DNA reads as TGTGCCAGCAGTGAGCCGCCGGACAGTCTCCACTTT. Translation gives CASSEPPDSLHF.

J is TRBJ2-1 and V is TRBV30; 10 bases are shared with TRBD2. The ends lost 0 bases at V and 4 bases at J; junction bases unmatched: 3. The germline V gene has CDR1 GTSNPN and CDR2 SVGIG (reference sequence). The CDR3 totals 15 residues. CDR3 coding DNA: TGTGCCTGGAGTGTAGGACTAGCGGAGTACAATGAGCAGTTCTTC. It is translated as CAWSVGLAEYNEQFF.